One TCR beta chain is described in this entry. The antigen is unknown. The junction departs from the called germline gene at one end, perhaps through a read error. This specimen comes from a study of cytomegalovirus exposure and HLA in healthy donors. Study at large: Out of 300 to 500 genotyped donors, less than 85% belonged to the Caucasian-associated ancestry cluster. Whole-study results and caveats: With later analysis, a missense DCLRE1C variant became linked to TCR beta V- and J-gene trimming. Overall, approximately 150 TCR beta chains were annotated as cytomegalovirus-associated.

Germline CDR1 SEHNR, CDR2 FQNEAQ (reference sequence). This CDR3 is built from 13 residues. No CMV serostatus entry exists for this donor. Primers for the PCR totalled 60 Vbeta and 13 Jbeta. TCRdb's copy holds only in-frame clones and misses some; the assay was immunoSEQ multiplex PCR. Of around 84,000 clones listed, roughly four fifths are singletons. The chain is built from TRBV7-9 and TRBJ1-2; unclear D gene. This TCR came from a human donor in good health. The sample consisted of PBMCs. The CDR3, as DNA: TGTGCCAGCAGCTTACCAGCTAACTATGGCTACCCCTTC. It yields the protein CASSLPANYGYPF.